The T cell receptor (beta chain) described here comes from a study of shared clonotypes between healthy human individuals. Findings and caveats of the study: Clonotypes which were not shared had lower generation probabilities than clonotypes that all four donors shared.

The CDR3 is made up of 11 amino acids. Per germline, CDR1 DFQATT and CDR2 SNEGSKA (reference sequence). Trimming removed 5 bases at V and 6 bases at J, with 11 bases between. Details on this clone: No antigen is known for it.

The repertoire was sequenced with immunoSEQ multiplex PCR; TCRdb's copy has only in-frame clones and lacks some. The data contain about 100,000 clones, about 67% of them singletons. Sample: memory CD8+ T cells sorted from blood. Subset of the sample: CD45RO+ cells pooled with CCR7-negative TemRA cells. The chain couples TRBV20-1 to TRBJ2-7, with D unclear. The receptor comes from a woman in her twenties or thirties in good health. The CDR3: CSAHLVSEQYF. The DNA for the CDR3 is TGCAGTGCTCATCTAGTCTCCGAGCAGTACTTC.